Reported below is one T cell receptor (beta chain). V shed 1 base and J 4 bases; nucleotides not matched to a gene: 7. Germline-derived CDR1 and CDR2 are MGHRA and YSYEKL. The CDR3 is made up of 16 amino acids. Profiled with immunoSEQ multiplex PCR; TCRdb holds only in-frame clones, not every one. The profile shows about 59,000 clones, about 87% of them singletons. The data stem from a study of technical replicates of blood from a few donors. The V and J genes are TRBV4-1 and TRBJ2-5, with 9 bases aligning to TRBD1. The sequenced material came from PBMCs. The source of this sequence is a human donor in good health. Some clones in this sample may be carry-over from other donors' samples. The CDR3 DNA sequence: TGCGCCAGCAGCCAAGCAGACAGGGGGTGGGGAGAGACCCAGTACTTC. It yields the protein CASSQADRGWGETQYF.